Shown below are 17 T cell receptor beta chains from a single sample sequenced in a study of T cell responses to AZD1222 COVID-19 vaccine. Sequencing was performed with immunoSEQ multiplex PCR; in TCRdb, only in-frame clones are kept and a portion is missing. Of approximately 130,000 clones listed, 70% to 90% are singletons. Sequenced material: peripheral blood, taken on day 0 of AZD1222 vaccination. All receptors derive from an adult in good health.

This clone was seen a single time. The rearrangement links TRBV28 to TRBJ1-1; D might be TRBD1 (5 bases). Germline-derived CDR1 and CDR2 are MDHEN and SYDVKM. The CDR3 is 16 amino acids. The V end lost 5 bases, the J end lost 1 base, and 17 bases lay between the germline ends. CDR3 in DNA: TGTGCCAGCAGTACCTATTCAGGGATTACGAACACTGAAGCTTTCTTT. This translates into CASSTYSGITNTEAFF.

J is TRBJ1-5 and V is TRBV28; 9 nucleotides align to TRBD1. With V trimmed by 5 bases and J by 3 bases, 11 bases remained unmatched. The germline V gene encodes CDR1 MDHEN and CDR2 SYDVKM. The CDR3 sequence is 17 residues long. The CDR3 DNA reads TGTGCCAGCAGTATGCACCCGGGACAGGGCTCCAATCAGCCCCAGCATTTT. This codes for CASSMHPGQGSNQPQHF.

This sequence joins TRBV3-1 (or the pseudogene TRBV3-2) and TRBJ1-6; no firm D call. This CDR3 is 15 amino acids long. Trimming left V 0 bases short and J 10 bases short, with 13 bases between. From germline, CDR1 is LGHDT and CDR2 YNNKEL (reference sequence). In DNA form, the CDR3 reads TGTGCCAGCAGCCAAGATTGGGGTGTAAACTCACCCCTCCACTTT. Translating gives CASSQDWGVNSPLHF.

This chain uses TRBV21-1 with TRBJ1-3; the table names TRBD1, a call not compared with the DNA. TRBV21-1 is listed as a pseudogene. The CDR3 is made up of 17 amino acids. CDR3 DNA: TGTGCCAGCAGCAAAGCGCACAGCCCGATCACTGGAAACACCATATATTTT. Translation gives CASSKAHSPITGNTIYF.

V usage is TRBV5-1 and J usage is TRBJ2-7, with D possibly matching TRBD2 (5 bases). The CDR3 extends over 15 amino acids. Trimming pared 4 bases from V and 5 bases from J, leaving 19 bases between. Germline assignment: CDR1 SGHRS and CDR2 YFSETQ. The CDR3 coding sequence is TGCGCCAGCAGCCCGACCGGGCTCGAGGGAGACGAGCAGTACTTC. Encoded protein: CASSPTGLEGDEQYF.

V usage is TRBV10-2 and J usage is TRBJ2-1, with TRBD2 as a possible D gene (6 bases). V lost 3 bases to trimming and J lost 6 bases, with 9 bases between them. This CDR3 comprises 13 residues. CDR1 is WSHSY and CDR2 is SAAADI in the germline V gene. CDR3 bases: TGCGCCAGCAGTGACGGGACTGTCAATGAGCAGTTCTTC. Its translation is CASSDGTVNEQFF.

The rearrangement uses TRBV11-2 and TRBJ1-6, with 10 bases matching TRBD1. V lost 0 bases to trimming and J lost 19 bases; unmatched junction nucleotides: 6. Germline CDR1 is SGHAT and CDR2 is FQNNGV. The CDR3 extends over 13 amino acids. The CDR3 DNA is TGTGCCAGCAGCTTAGATCCCGACAGGGGGCCTCACTTT. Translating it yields CASSLDPDRGPHF.

The DNA for the CDR3 is TGTGCCAGCAGCTTTTTCCGGCTTAGCTCCTATAATTCACCCCTCCACTTT. Translating it yields CASSFFRLSSYNSPLHF. This chain uses TRBV7-9 with TRBJ1-6; D call uncertain. Between the trimmed V and J ends, which lost 3 bases and 0 bases, there was a span of 12 bases. The CDR3 has 17 amino acids. Germline V lookup: CDR1 SEHNR, CDR2 FQNEAQ (reference sequence).

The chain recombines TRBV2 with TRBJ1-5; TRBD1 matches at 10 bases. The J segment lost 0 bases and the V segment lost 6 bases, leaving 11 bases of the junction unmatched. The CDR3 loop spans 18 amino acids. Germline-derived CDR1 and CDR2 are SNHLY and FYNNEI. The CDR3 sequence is CASRKDRGQAYSNQPQHF. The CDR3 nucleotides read TGTGCCAGCAGAAAAGACAGGGGGCAAGCGTATAGCAATCAGCCCCAGCATTTT. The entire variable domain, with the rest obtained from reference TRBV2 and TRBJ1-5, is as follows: EPEVTQTPSHQVTQMGQEVILRCVPISNHLYFYWYRQILGQKVEFLVSFYNNEISEKSEIFDDQFSVERPDGSNFTLKIRSTKLEDSAMYFCASRKDRGQAYSNQPQHFGDGTRLSIL.

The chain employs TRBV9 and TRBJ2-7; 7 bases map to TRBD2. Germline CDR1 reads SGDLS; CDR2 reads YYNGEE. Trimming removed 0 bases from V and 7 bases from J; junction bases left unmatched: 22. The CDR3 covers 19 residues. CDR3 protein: CASSVDPLTAGEWGREQYF. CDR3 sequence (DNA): TGTGCCAGCAGCGTAGACCCCCTTACCGCGGGAGAGTGGGGAAGGGAGCAGTACTTC.

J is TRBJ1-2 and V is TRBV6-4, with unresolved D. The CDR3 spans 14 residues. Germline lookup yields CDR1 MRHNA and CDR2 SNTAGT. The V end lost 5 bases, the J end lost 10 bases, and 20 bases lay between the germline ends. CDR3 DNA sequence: TGTGCCAGCAGTCCGCAAGACGGATCCCAGGCCTACACCTTC. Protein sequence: CASSPQDGSQAYTF.

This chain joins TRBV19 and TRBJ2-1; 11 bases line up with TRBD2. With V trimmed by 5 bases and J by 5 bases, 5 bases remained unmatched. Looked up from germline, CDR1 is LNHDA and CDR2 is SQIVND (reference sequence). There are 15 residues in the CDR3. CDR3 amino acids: CASSVLAGVNNEQFF. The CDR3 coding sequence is TGTGCCAGTAGTGTACTAGCGGGAGTTAACAATGAGCAGTTCTTC.

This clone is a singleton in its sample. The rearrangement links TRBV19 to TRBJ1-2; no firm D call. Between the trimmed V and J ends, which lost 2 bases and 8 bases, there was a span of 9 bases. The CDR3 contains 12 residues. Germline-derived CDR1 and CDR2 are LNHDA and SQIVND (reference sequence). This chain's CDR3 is CASSIIEYGYTF. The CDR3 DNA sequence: TGTGCCAGTAGTATAATCGAGTACGGCTACACCTTC.

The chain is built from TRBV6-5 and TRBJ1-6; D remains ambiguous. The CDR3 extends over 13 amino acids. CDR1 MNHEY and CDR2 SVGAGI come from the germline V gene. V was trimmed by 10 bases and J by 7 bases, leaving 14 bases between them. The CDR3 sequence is CAIGSERNSPLHF. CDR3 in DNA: TGTGCCATCGGGTCGGAACGGAATTCACCCCTCCACTTT.

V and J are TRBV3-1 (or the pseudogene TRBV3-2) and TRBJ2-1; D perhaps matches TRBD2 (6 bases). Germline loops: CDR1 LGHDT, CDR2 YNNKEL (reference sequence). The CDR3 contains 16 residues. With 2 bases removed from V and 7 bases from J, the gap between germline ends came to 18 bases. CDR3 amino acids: CASSQIIGSGRNEQFF. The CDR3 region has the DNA TGTGCCAGCAGCCAAATCATCGGGAGCGGTAGAAATGAGCAGTTCTTC.

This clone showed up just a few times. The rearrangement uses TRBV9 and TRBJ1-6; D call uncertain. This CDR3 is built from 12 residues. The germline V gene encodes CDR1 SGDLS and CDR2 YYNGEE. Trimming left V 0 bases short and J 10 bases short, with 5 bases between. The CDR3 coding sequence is TGTGCCAGCAGCGTAGCGGAGTCACCCCTCCACTTT. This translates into CASSVAESPLHF. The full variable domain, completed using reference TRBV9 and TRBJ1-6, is DSGVTQTPKHLITATGQRVTLRCSPRSGDLSVYWYQQSLDQGLQFLIQYYNGEERAKGNILERFSAQQFPDLHSELNLSSLELGDSALYFCASSVAESPLHFGNGTRLTVT.

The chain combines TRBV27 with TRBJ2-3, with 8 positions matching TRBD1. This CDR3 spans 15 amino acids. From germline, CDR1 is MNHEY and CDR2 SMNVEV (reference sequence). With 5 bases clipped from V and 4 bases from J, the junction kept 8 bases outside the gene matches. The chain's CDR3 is CASSDRGGWADTQYF. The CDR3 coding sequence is TGTGCCAGCAGTGACAGGGGTGGGTGGGCAGATACGCAGTATTTT.